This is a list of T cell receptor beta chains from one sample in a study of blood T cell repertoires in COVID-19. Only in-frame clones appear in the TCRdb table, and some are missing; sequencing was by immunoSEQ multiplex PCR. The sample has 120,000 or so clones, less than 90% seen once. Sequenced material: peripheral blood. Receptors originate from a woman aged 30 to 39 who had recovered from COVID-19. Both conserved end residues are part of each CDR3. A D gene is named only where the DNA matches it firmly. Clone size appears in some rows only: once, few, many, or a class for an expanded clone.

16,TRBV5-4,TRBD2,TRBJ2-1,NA,CASSQPRGTKLGEQFF,TGTGCCAGCAGCCAACCCCGGGGGACTAAACTGGGTGAGCAGTTCTTC
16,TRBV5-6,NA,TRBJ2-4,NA,CASSFWTAIAKNIQYF,TGTGCCAGCAGCTTCTGGACAGCGATAGCCAAAAACATTCAGTACTTC
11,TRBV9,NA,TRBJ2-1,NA,CASSVLEEQFF,TGTGCCAGCAGCGTACTGGAGGAGCAGTTCTTC
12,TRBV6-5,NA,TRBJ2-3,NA,CASRDTEGTQYF,TGTGCCAGCAGAGACACAGAAGGTACGCAGTATTTT
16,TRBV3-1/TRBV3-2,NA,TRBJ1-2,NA,CASSQEPRGGAGGYTF,TGTGCCAGCAGCCAAGAGCCCCGGGGGGGGGCTGGTGGCTACACCTTC
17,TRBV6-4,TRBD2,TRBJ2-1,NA,CASSRTSGGTSYNEQFF,TGTGCCAGCAGTCGGACTAGCGGGGGGACCTCCTACAATGAGCAGTTCTTC
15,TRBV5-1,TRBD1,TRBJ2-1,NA,CASSMGQGYFNEQFF,TGCGCCAGCAGCATGGGACAGGGGTATTTCAATGAGCAGTTCTTC
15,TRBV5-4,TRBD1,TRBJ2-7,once,CASSLERQGLREQYF,TGTGCCAGCAGCTTGGAGAGACAGGGATTACGCGAGCAGTACTTC
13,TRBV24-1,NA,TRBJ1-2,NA,CATSDSQGYGYTF,TGTGCCACCAGTGATTCCCAGGGCTATGGCTACACCTTC
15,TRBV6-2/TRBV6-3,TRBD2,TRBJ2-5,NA,CASSELAGVQETQYF,TGTGCCAGCAGTGAGCTAGCGGGAGTTCAGGAGACCCAGTACTTC
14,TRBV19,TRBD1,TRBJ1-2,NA,CASINTGQGAQYTF,TGTGCCAGCATTAATACGGGACAGGGGGCACAGTACACCTTC
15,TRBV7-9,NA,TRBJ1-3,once,CASSLLGVFGDTIYF,TGTGCCAGCAGCCTTCTAGGGGTATTTGGTGACACCATATATTTT
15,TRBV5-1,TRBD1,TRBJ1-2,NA,CASSRNGQDNYGYTF,TGCGCCAGCAGCCGGAACGGACAGGATAACTATGGCTACACCTTC
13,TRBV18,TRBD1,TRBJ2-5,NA,CASSQGVQETQYF,TGTGCCAGCTCTCAGGGGGTGCAAGAGACCCAGTACTTC
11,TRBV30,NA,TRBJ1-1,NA,CAWSVLEGSFF,TGTGCCTGGAGTGTACTGGAGGGGTCTTTCTTT
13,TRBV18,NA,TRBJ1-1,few,CASSPPANTEAFF,TGTGCCAGCTCACCACCAGCGAACACTGAAGCTTTCTTT
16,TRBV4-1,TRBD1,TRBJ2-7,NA,CASSQTRTGGPYEQYF,TGCGCCAGCAGCCAAACCCGGACAGGGGGTCCCTACGAGCAGTACTTC
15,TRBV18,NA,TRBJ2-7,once,CASSPPLQGADEQYF,TGTGCCAGCTCACCACCTTTACAGGGCGCTGACGAGCAGTACTTC
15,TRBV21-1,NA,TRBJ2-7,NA,CASSIRRGTTYEQYF,TGTGCCAGCAGCATCCGACGCGGGACCACCTACGAGCAGTACTTC
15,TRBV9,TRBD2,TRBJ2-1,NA,CASSVGSGSTNEQFF,TGTGCCAGCAGCGTAGGAAGCGGGAGTACTAATGAGCAGTTCTTC
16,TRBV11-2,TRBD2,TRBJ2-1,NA,CASSHRLAGNYNEQFF,TGTGCCAGCAGCCACCGACTAGCGGGAAACTACAATGAGCAGTTCTTC
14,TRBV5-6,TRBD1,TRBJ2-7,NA,CASSWGQGSYEQYF,TGTGCCAGCAGCTGGGGACAGGGCTCCTACGAGCAGTACTTC
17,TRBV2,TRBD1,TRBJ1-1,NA,CASSGLGQGTMNTEAFF,TGTGCCAGCAGTGGGCTGGGACAGGGGACCATGAACACTGAAGCTTTCTTT